These 18 T cell receptor beta chains came from one sample sequenced in a study of shared clonotypes between healthy human individuals (dated by TCRdb to 2018 to 2020). The library was made by the immunoSEQ multiplex PCR assay. The clones in this table, taken by TCRdb from immuneACCESS, are in-frame only. Not every clone is retained; where verified, under half of the shortfall comes from an unresolved V gene, and the cause of the rest is unknown. This sample holds some 380,000 clones; around 96% were observed only once. 0.25% to 0.35% of the sample is in the top ten clones. Sequencing was done on a sample of memory CD8+ T cells sorted from blood. The cell subset or site label of this sample denotes: CD45RO+ cells pooled with CCR7-negative TemRA cells. All receptors come from a man aged 30 to 45 in good health.

This chain links TRBV30 with TRBJ2-1; 14 bases match TRBD2. CDR3 size: 15 residues. The ends lost 2 bases at V and 9 bases at J; junction bases unmatched: 6. Germline CDR1 and CDR2: GTSNPN and SVGIG (reference sequence). CDR3 region: CAWSTGTSGRTEQFF. The CDR3, as DNA: TGTGCCTGGAGTACCGGGACTAGCGGGAGAACTGAGCAGTTCTTC.

V gene TRBV6-1 combines with J gene TRBJ1-3, with D hard to call. The V end was cut by 1 base, the J end by 1 base, with 5 bases between. The CDR3 has 14 amino acids. Germline V gives CDR1 MNHNS, CDR2 SASEGT. CDR3 coding DNA: TGTGCCAGCAGTGAAGTGGGATCTGGAAACACCATATATTTT. Translated: CASSEVGSGNTIYF.

The rearrangement joins TRBV28 to TRBJ1-5; D is unclear. Deletions cut 4 bases from V and 6 bases from J, with 10 bases between. The CDR3 loop spans 13 amino acids. CDR1 MDHEN and CDR2 SYDVKM come from the germline V gene. CDR3 bases: TGTGCCAGCAGTTCCTCCCGGAGTCAGCCCCAGCATTTT. Translating it yields CASSSSRSQPQHF.

The rearrangement links TRBV28 to TRBJ1-2; D is possibly TRBD1 (5 bases). Germline V gives CDR1 MDHEN, CDR2 SYDVKM. The V end lost 8 bases, the J end lost 6 bases, and 25 bases lay between the germline ends. CDR3 length: 16 residues. The CDR3 loop is CASGGTLKGRGNGYTF. As DNA, the CDR3 is TGTGCCAGCGGGGGGACGTTGAAGGGGAGGGGCAATGGCTACACCTTC.

The chain links TRBV27 to TRBJ1-5, with 8 bases lining up with TRBD1. The CDR3 runs 16 residues. The germline gives CDR1 MNHEY, CDR2 SMNVEV (reference sequence). V lost 6 bases and J lost 3; bases outside the gene matches: 10. The CDR3 reads CASSILAGGLNQPQHF. The CDR3 bases are TGTGCCAGCAGCATCCTAGCAGGGGGCCTCAATCAGCCCCAGCATTTT.

The rearrangement joins TRBV7-8 to TRBJ2-5; TRBD1 matches 7 bases. V was pared by 8 bases and J by 1 base, with 10 bases of the junction left unmatched. CDR3 length equals 15 residues. CDR1 and CDR2 (germline): SGHVS, FQNEAQ. The CDR3: CASGVWGQTQETQYF. CDR3 bases: TGTGCCAGCGGGGTTTGGGGACAGACCCAAGAGACCCAGTACTTC.

The V gene is TRBV2, the J gene TRBJ2-1; no firm D call. CDR3 size: 11 residues. V was clipped by 8 bases and J by 6 bases, with 8 bases between them. CDR1 is SNHLY and CDR2 is FYNNEI in the germline V gene. CDR3 in DNA: TGTGCCAGCCGCGTAGTCAATGAGCAGTTCTTC. Protein: CASRVVNEQFF.

In its sample, this clone was seen a few times. CDR3 sequence (DNA): TGTGCCACCACCCCTTACGGCCAGGGCATGAACAATGAGCAGTTCTTC. Protein product: CATTPYGQGMNNEQFF. V and J are TRBV5-6 and TRBJ2-1; TRBD1 might be the D (5 bases). This CDR3 region has 16 residues. Germline V gene sequence: CDR1 SGHDT, CDR2 YYEEEE. With 9 bases removed from V and 5 bases from J, the gap between germline ends came to 24 bases.

This chain joins TRBV11-2 and TRBJ1-5; no clear D. The CDR3 extends over 14 amino acids. Germline V gene lookup returns CDR1 SGHAT and CDR2 FQNNGV. Trimming left V 2 bases short and J 0 bases short, with 5 bases between. In nucleotides, the CDR3 is TGTGCCAGCAGCTTACAGGATAGCAATCAGCCCCAGCATTTT. This codes for CASSLQDSNQPQHF.

The rearrangement uses TRBV18 and TRBJ2-7; the D gene is possibly TRBD1 (6 bases). Trimming took 0 bases from V and 3 from J, leaving 9 bases between them. The germline V gene has CDR1 KGHSH and CDR2 LQKENI. The CDR3 runs to 14 residues. CDR3 sequence reads: CASSPPDRLYEQYF. CDR3 coding DNA: TGTGCCAGCTCACCACCGGACAGACTCTACGAGCAGTACTTC.

This clone was seen once. The rearrangement links TRBV6-6 to TRBJ2-3, with 8 nucleotides matching TRBD1. Germline V gene data show CDR1 as MNHNY and CDR2 as SVGAGI (reference sequence). The ends lost 5 bases at V and 0 bases at J; junction bases unmatched: 4. The CDR3 runs to 15 residues. CDR3 in amino acids: CASSLTGASTDTQYF. The CDR3 DNA sequence: TGTGCCAGCAGTCTGACAGGGGCTAGCACAGATACGCAGTATTTT.

The genes are TRBV5-6 and TRBJ1-2; a weak D match, TRBD1 (6 bases). From germline, CDR1 is SGHDT and CDR2 YYEEEE. The germline V and J ends were trimmed by 1 base and 4 bases, with 11 bases remaining between them. The CDR3 sequence is 14 residues long. DNA for the CDR3: TGTGCCAGCAGCTTGAGGCAGGGGACCTATGGCTACACCTTC. Translation gives CASSLRQGTYGYTF.

The chain carries TRBV7-9 and TRBJ2-1; TRBD1 aligns across 11 bases. With 5 bases clipped from V and 12 bases from J, the junction kept 15 bases outside the gene matches. The CDR3 sequence is 16 residues long. Per the germline V gene, CDR1 is SEHNR and CDR2 is FQNEAQ (reference sequence). CDR3 sequence: CASSPPGQGAVVGQFF. CDR3 DNA: TGTGCCAGCAGCCCCCCCGGACAGGGGGCCGTAGTTGGGCAGTTCTTC.

A few counts support this clone. V is TRBV2 and J is TRBJ2-2; no reliable D call. Germline CDR1 is SNHLY and CDR2 is FYNNEI. There are 12 residues in the CDR3. The V end lost 7 bases, the J end lost 1 base, and 4 bases lay between the germline ends. The CDR3 loop reads CASTENTGELFF. The DNA of the CDR3 is TGTGCCAGCACTGAGAACACCGGGGAGCTGTTTTTT.

This rearrangement joins TRBV11-2 to TRBJ1-2; a weak D match, TRBD1 (6 bases). Germline V lookup: CDR1 SGHAT, CDR2 FQNNGV. This CDR3 has 15 amino acids. Between the trimmed V and J ends, which lost 1 base and 5 bases, there was a span of 14 bases. The CDR3 coding sequence is TGTGCCAGCAGCTTAGCCCCCAGGGGAAGGTATGGCTACACCTTC. Its protein is CASSLAPRGRYGYTF.

This clone was seen a single time. CDR3 amino acids: CAISAPGLGETQYF. The DNA of the CDR3 is TGTGCCATCAGTGCGCCGGGACTTGGGGAGACCCAGTACTTC. The chain carries TRBV10-3 and TRBJ2-5; a possible D gene is TRBD2 (6 bases). V dropped 4 bases and J dropped 5 bases, with 14 bases sitting between them. The length of the CDR3 is 14 residues. Germline assignment: CDR1 ENHRY and CDR2 SYGVKD.

The chain employs TRBV14 and TRBJ1-3; 8 positions match TRBD1. This CDR3 has 14 residues. Unmatched junction bases numbered 3, after V lost 4 bases and J lost 4 bases. Germline V gene lookup returns CDR1 SGHDN and CDR2 FVKESK. The CDR3: CASSPRTGGNTIYF. CDR3 DNA sequence: TGTGCCAGCAGCCCCCGGACAGGGGGAAACACCATATATTTT.

The chain combines TRBV30 with TRBJ1-4, with D unclear. The germline V and J ends were trimmed by 3 bases and 4 bases, with 9 bases remaining between them. Germline lookup yields CDR1 GTSNPN and CDR2 SVGIG (reference sequence). This CDR3 region has 13 residues. CDR3 in amino acids: CAWRDPNNEKLFF. In DNA, the CDR3 is TGTGCCTGGAGAGATCCAAATAATGAAAAACTGTTTTTT.